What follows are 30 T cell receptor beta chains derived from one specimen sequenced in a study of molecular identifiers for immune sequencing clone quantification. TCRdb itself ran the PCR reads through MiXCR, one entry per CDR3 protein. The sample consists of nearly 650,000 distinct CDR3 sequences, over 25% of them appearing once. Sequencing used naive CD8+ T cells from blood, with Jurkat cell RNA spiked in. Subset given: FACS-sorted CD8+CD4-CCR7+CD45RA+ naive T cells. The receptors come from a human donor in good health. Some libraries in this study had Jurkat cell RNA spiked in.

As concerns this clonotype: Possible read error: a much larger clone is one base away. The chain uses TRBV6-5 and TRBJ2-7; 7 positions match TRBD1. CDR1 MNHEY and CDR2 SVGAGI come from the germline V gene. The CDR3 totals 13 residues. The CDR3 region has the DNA TGTGTCAGCAGTTACTCGACAGGGAGCGAGCAGTACTTC. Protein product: CVSSYSTGSEQYF.

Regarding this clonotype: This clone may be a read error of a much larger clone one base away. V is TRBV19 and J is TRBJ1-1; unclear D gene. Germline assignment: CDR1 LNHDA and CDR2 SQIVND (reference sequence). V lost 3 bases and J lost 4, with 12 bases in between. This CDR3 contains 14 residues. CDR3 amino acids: CASSMNKAATEAFF. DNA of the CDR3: TGTGCCAGTAGTATGAACAAGGCAGCCACTGAAGCTTTCTTT.

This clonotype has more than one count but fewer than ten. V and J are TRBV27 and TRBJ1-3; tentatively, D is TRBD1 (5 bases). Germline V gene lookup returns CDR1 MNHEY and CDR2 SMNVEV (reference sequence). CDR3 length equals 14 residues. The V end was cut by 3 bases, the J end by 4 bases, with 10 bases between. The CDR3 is CASSLQGVGNTIYF. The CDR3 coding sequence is TGTGCCAGCAGTTTGCAAGGGGTCGGAAACACCATATATTTT.

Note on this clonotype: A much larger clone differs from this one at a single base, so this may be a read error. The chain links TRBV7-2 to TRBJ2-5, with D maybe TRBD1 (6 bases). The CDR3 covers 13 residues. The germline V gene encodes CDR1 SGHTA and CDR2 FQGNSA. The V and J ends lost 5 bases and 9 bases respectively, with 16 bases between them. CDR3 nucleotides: TGTGCCAGCAGCCAGGGGCAGGCCATGCCCCAGTACTTC. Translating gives CASSQGQAMPQYF.

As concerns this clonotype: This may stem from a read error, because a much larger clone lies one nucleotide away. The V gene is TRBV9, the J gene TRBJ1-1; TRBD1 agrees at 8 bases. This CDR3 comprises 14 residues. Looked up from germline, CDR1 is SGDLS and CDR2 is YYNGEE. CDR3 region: CASSPDRENTGAFF. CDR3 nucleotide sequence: TGTGCCAGCAGCCCGGACAGGGAAAACACTGGAGCTTTCTTT.

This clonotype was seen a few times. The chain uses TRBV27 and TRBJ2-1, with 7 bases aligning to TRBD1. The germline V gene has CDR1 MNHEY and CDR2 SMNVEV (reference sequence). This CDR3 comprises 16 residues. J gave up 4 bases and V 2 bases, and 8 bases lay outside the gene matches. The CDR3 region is CASSLVPGQTYNEQFF. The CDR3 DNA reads TGTGCCAGCAGTTTAGTACCGGGACAGACATACAATGAGCAGTTCTTC.

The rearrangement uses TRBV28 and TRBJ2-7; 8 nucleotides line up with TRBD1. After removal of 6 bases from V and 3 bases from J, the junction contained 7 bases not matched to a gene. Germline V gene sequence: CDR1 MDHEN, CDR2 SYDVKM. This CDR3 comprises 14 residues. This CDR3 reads CASSRRDRNYEQYF. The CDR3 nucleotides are TGTGCCAGCAGCCGCAGGGACAGGAACTACGAGCAGTACTTC. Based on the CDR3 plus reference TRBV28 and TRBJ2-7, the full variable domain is DVKVTQSSRYLVKRTGEKVFLECVQDMDHENMFWYRQDPGLGLRLIYFSYDVKMKEKGDIPEGYSVSREKKERFSLILESASTNQTSMYLCASSRRDRNYEQYFGPGTRLTVT.

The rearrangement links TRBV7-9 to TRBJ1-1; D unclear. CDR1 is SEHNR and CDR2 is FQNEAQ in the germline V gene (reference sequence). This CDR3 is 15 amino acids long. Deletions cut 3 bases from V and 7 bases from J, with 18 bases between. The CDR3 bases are TGTGCCAGCAGCTTGATATTGACGGAAGCCGATGAAGCTTTCTTT. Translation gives CASSLILTEADEAFF. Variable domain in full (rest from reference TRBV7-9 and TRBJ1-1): DTGVSQNPRHKITKRGQNVTFRCDPISEHNRLYWYRQTLGQGPEFLTYFQNEAQLEKSRLLSDRFSAERPKGSFSTLEIQRTEQGDSAMYLCASSLILTEADEAFFGQGTRLTVV.

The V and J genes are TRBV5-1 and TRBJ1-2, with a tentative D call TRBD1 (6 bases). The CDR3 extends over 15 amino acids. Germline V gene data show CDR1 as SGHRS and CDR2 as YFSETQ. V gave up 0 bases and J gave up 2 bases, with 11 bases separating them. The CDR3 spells CASSLAGHNNYGYTF. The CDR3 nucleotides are TGCGCCAGCAGCTTGGCGGGACACAACAACTATGGCTACACCTTC. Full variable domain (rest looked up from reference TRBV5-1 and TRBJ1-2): KAGVTQTPRYLIKTRGQQVTLSCSPISGHRSVSWYQQTPGQGLQFLFEYFSETQRNKGNFPGRFSGRQFSNSRSEMNVSTLELGDSALYLCASSLAGHNNYGYTFGSGTRLTVV.

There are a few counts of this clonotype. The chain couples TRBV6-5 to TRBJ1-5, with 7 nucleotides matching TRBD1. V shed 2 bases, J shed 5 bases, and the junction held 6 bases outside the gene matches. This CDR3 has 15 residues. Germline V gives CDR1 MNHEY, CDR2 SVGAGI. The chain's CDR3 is CASSYRARGDQPQHF. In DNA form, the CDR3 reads TGTGCCAGCAGTTACCGGGCCAGGGGGGATCAGCCCCAGCATTTT.

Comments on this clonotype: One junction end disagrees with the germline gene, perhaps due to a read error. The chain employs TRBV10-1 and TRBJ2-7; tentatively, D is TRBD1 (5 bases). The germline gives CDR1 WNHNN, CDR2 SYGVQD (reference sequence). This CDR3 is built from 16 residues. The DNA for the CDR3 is TGCGCCAGCAGTGATATCAGGACACCACGCTCCTACGAGCAGCACTTC. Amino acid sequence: CASSDIRTPRSYEQHF.

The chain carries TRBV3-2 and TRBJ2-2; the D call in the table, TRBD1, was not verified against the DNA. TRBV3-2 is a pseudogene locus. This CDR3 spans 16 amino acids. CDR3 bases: TGTGCCAGCAGCCAAGATGTTGGACAGTTTGTCCCAGAGCTGTTTTTT. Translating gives CASSQDVGQFVPELFF.

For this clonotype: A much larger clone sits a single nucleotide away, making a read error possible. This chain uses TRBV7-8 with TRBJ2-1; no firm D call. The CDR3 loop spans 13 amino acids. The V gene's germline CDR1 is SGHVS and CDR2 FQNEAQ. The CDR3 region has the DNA TGTGCCAGCAGCTCGACACCAAACAATGAGCCGTTCTTC. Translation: CASSSTPNNEPFF.

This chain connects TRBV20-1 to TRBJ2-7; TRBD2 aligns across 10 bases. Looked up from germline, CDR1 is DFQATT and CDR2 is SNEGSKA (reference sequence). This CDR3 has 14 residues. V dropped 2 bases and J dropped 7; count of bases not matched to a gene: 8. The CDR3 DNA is TGCAGTGCTAGACCTGGGACTAGCGAAGGGGAGCAGTACTTC. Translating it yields CSARPGTSEGEQYF.

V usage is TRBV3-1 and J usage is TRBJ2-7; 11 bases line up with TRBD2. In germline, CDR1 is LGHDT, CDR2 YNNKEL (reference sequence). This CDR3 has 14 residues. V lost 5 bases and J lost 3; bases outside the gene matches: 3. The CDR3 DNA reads TGTGCCAGCAGCTCGACTAGCGGGGACTACGAGCAGTACTTC. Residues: CASSSTSGDYEQYF.

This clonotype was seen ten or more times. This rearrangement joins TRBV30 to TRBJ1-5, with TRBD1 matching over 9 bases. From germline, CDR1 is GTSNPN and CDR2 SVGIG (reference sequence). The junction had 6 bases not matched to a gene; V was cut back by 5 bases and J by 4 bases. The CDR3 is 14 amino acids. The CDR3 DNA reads TGTGCCTGGTGTGAACAGGGGGCGAATCAGCCCCAGCATTTT. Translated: CAWCEQGANQPQHF.

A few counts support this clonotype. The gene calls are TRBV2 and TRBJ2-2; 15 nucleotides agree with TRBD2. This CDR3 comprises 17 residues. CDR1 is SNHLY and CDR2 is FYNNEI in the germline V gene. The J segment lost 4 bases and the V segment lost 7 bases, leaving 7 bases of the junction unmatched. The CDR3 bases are TGTGCCAGCACCGGAGCGGGACTAGCGGGAGGCACCGGGGAGCTGTTTTTT. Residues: CASTGAGLAGGTGELFF.

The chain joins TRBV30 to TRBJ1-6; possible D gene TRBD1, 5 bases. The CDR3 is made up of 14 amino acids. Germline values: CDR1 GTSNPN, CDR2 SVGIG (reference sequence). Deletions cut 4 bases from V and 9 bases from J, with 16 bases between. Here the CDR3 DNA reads TGTGCCTGGAATGGGGTGAGGGGCAGTTCACCCCTCCACTTT. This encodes CAWNGVRGSSPLHF.

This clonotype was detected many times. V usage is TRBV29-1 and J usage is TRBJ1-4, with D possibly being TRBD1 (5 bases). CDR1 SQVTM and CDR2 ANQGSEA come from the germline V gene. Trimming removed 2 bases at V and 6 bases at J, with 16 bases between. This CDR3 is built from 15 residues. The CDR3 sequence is CSVESLGPGYEKLFF. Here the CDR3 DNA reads TGCAGCGTTGAATCGTTGGGACCGGGGTATGAAAAACTGTTTTTT.

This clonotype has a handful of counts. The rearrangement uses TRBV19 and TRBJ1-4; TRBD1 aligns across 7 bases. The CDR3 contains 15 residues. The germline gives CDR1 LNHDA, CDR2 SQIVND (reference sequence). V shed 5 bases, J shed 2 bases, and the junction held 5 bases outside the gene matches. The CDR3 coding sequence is TGTGCCAGTAGTCAACAGGGGCGGACTAATGAAAAACTGTTTTTT. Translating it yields CASSQQGRTNEKLFF.

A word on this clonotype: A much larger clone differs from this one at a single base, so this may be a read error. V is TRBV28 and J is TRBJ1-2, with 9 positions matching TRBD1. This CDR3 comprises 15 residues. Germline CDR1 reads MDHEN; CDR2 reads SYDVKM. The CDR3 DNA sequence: TGTGCCGGCAGCCGCGGACAGGGGAAGTCCGGTGGCTACACCTTC. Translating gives CAGSRGQGKSGGYTF.

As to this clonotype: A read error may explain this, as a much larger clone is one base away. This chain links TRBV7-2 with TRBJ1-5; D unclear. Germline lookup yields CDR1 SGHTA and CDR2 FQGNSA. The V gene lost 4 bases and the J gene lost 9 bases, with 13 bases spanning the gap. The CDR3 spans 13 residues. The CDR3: CASSSVPYLPQHF. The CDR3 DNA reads TGTGCCAGCAGCTCCGTTCCCTATCTGCCCCAGCATTTT.

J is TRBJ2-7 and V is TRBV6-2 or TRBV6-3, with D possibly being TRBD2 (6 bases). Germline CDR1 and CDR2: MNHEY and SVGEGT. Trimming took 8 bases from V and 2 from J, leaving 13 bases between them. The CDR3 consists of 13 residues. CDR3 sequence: CASGFGGAYEQYF. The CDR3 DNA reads TGTGCCAGCGGTTTCGGCGGGGCCTACGAGCAGTACTTC.

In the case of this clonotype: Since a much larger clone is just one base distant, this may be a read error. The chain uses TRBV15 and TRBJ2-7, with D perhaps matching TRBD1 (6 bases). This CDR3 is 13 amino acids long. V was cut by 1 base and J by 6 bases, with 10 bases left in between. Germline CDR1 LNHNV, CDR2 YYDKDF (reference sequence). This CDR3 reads CATSRGRGREQYF. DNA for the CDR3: TGTGCCACCAGCAGAGGCAGGGGACGCGAGCAGTACTTC.

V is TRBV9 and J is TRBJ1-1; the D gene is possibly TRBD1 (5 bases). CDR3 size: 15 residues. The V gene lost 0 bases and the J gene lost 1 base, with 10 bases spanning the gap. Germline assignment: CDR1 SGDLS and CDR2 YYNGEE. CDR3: CASSVGSQGNTEAFF. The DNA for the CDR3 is TGTGCCAGCAGCGTAGGATCCCAGGGGAACACTGAAGCTTTCTTT.

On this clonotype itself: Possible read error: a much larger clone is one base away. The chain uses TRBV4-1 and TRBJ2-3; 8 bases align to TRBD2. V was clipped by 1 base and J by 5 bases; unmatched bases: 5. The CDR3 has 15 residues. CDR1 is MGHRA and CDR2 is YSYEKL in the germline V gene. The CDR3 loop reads CASSQGPGGRDTQYF. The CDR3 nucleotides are TGCGCCAGCAGCCAAGGCCCGGGGGGGCGAGATACGCAGTATTTT.

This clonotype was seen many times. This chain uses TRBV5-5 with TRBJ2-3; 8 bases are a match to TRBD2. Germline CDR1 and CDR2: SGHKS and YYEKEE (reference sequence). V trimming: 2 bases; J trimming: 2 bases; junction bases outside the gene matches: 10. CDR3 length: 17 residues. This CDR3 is CASSFLFTSGDTDTQYF. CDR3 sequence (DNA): TGTGCCAGCAGCTTTCTTTTCACTAGCGGAGACACAGATACGCAGTATTTT.

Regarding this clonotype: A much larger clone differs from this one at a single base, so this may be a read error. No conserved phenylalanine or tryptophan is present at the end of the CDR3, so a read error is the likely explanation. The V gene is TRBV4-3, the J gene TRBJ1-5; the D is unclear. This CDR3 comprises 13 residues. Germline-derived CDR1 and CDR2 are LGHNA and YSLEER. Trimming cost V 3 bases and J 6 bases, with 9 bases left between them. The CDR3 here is CASSQEMGQPQHS. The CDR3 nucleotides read TGCGCCAGCAGCCAGGAGATGGGTCAGCCCCAGCATTCT.

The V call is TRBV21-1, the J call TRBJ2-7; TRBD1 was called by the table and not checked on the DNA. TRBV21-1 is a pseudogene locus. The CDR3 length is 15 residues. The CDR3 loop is CASSKGGQGNYEQYF. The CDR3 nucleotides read TGTGCCAGCAGCAAAGGCGGACAGGGAAACTACGAGCAGTACTTC.

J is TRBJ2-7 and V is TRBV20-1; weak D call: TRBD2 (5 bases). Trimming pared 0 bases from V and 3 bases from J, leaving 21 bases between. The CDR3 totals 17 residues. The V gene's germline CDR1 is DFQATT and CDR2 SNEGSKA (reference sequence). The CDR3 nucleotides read TGCAGTGCTAGAGATGTGAGGGCGAAACCACCTATCTACGAGCAGTACTTC. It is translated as CSARDVRAKPPIYEQYF.